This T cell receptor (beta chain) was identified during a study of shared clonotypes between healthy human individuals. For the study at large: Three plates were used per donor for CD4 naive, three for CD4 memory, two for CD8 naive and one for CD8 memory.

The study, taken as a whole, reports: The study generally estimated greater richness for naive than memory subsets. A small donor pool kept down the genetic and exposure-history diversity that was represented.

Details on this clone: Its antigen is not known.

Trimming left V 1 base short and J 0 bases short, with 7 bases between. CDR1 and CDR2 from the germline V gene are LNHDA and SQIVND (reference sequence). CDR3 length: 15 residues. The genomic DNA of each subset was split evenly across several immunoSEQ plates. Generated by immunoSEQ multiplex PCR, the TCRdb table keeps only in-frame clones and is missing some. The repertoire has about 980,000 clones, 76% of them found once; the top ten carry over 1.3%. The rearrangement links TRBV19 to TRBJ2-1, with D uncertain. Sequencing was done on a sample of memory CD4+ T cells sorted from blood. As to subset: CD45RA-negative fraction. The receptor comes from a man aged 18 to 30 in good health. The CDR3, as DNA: TGTGCCAGTAGTATAGCGGCCCGCTCCTACAATGAGCAGTTCTTC. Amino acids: CASSIAARSYNEQFF.